This passage covers 3 T cell receptor beta chains from one sample sequenced in a study of CD8+ T cells in alopecia areata. cDNA prepared by RNA extraction and subsequent reverse transcription served as the template for sequencing. Clones were read by immunoSEQ multiplex PCR, and TCRdb kept only the in-frame ones, dropping some. The repertoire holds 270,000 or so clones, with about three fifths as singletons. Treatment indicated: oral pan-JAK inhibitor, 5-10 mg twice daily. Sequencing was performed on CD4+ T cells sorted from blood, taken at week 24, from a patient treated with tofacitinib. These receptors were collected from a human donor with alopecia areata.

The rearrangement joins TRBV5-1 to TRBJ1-6; 10 positions match TRBD1. CDR3 length: 17 residues. V lost 5 bases and J lost 4; bases outside the gene matches: 9. Looked up from germline, CDR1 is SGHRS and CDR2 is YFSETQ. CDR3 nucleotide sequence: TGCGCCAGCAGACCCCGTGGACAGGGGGATTATAATTCACCCCTCCACTTT. It specifies CASRPRGQGDYNSPLHF.

This clone was counted a single time. The chain couples TRBV5-1 to TRBJ2-2, with D possibly matching TRBD1 (5 bases). The CDR3 is made up of 16 amino acids. The germline gives CDR1 SGHRS, CDR2 YFSETQ. Between the trimmed V and J ends, which lost 2 bases and 3 bases, there was a span of 14 bases. The CDR3 region is CASSLLGLGHTGELFF. CDR3 nucleotides: TGCGCCAGCAGCTTATTGGGGTTGGGGCACACCGGGGAGCTGTTTTTT.

The sample holds a few counts of this clone. V is TRBV30 and J is TRBJ1-5; D is unresolved. Germline assignment: CDR1 GTSNPN and CDR2 SVGIG (reference sequence). V was clipped by 0 bases and J by 4 bases, with 10 bases between them. The length of the CDR3 is 14 residues. DNA of the CDR3: TGTGCCTGGAGTGTAGCCGGGCGGAATCAGCCCCAGCATTTT. Translated, it gives CAWSVAGRNQPQHF.